This TCR beta chain originates from a study of blood T cell repertoires in COVID-19. About the research overall: Specimens from acute and convalescent COVID-19 originated in the United States, Italy and Spain.

Method: immunoSEQ multiplex PCR; TCRdb's copy keeps in-frame clones and lacks some. This repertoire shows over 250,000 clones, 86% found once; its top ten account for 8.5% to 10%. Sequenced input: peripheral blood. The sequence came from a man aged 35 to 55 who had recovered from COVID-19.

The CDR3 loop is CASSSGAGETQYF. The CDR3 nucleotides read TGTGCCAGCAGCTCGGGAGCCGGGGAGACCCAGTACTTC. The chain couples TRBV7-8 to TRBJ2-5; D may be TRBD2 (6 bases). Per germline, CDR1 SGHVS and CDR2 FQNEAQ. The CDR3 extends over 13 amino acids. V lost 4 bases, J lost 5 bases, and 11 bases lay in between.